This T cell receptor beta chain was sequenced during a study of cytomegalovirus exposure and HLA in healthy donors. General study results and limits: In vitro data verified three CMV-associated chains as specific for CMV antigens. Associated with cytomegalovirus, according to the listing, were around 160 TCR beta chains. Based on reports, TCR beta sequences accurately predicted HLA-A and HLA-B alleles for most subjects.

The count of this clone is one. The antigen is unknown. The same CDR3 also results from other DNA sequences found in this sample. CDR3 length: 14 residues. The V and J ends lost 4 bases and 8 bases respectively, with 13 bases between them. Germline-derived CDR1 and CDR2 are SGHRS and YFSETQ. The PCR ran on 60 Vbeta and 13 Jbeta primers. Libraries were prepared by immunoSEQ multiplex PCR; TCRdb keeps only in-frame clonotypes and omits some of them. The data contain some 120,000 clones, roughly three quarters of them singletons. V is TRBV5-1 and J is TRBJ1-6; D not certain. Sequencing was carried out using PBMCs. The TCR was taken from a woman aged 18 to 35 in good health and CMV-seronegative. In DNA, the CDR3 is TGCGCCAGCAGCCTAGCAGCTAGGGATTCACCCCTCCACTTT. This codes for CASSLAARDSPLHF. The full variable domain, its missing parts supplied by reference TRBV5-1 and TRBJ1-6, is KAGVTQTPRYLIKTRGQQVTLSCSPISGHRSVSWYQQTPGQGLQFLFEYFSETQRNKGNFPGRFSGRQFSNSRSEMNVSTLELGDSALYLCASSLAARDSPLHFGNGTRLTVT.